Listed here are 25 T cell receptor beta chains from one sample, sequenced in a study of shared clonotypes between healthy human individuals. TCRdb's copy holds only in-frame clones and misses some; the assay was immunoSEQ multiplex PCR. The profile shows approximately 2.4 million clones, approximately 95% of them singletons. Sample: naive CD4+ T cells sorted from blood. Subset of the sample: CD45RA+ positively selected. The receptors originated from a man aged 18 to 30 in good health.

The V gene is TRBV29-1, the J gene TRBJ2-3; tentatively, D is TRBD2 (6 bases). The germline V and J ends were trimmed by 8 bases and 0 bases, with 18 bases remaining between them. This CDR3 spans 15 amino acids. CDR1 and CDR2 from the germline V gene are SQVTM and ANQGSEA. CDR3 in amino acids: CSSRDFGGSTDTQYF. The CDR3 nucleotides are TGCAGCTCGCGGGACTTCGGCGGGAGCACAGATACGCAGTATTTT.

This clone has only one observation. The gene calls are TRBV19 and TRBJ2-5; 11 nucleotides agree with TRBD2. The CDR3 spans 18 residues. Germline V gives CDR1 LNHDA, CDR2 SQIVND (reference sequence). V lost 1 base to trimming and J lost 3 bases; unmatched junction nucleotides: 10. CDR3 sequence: CASSIGLLAGAWEETQYF. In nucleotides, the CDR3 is TGTGCCAGTAGTATAGGGTTACTAGCGGGAGCATGGGAAGAGACCCAGTACTTC.

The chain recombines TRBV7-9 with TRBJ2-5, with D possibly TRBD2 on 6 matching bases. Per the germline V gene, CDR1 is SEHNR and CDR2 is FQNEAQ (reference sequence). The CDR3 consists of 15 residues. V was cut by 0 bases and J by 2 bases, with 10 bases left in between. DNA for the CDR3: TGTGCCAGCAGCTTAGCCCAGCGGGTGCAAGAGACCCAGTACTTC. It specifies CASSLAQRVQETQYF.

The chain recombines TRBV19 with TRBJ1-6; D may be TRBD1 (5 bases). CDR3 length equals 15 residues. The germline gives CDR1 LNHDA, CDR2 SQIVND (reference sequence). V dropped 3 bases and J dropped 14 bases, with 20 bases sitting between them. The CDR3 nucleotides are TGTGCCAGTAGTATTGGGGTCGGCCGGGGGGTGTCCCTCCACTTT. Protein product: CASSIGVGRGVSLHF.

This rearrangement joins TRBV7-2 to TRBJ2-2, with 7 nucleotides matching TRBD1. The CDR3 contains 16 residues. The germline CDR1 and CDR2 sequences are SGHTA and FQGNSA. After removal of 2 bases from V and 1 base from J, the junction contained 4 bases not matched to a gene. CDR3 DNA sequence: TGTGCCAGCAGCTTAAGTCAGGGGGTGAACACCGGGGAGCTGTTTTTT. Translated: CASSLSQGVNTGELFF.

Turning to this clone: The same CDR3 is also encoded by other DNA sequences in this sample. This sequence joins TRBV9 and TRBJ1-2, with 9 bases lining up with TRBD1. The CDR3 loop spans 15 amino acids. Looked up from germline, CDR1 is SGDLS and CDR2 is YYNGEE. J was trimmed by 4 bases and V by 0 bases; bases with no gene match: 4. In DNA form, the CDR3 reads TGTGCCAGCAGCGTAGGGGGACAGGGTTCCTATGGCTACACCTTC. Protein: CASSVGGQGSYGYTF. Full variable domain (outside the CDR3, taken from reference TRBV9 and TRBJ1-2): DSGVTQTPKHLITATGQRVTLRCSPRSGDLSVYWYQQSLDQGLQFLIQYYNGEERAKGNILERFSAQQFPDLHSELNLSSLELGDSALYFCASSVGGQGSYGYTFGSGTRLTVV.

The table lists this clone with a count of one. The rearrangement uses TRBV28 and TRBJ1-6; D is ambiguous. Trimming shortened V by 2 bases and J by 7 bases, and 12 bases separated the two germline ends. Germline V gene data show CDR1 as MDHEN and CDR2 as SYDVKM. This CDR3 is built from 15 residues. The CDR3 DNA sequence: TGTGCCAGCAGTTTAAGGCCGACCAGGAATTCACCCCTCCACTTT. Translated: CASSLRPTRNSPLHF.

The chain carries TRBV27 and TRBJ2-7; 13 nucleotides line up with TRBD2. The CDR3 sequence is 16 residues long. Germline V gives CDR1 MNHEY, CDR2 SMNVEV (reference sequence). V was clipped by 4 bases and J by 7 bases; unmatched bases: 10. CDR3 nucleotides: TGTGCCAGCAGTTCTATCGGACTAGCGGGAGAATCGGAGCAGTACTTC. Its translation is CASSSIGLAGESEQYF.

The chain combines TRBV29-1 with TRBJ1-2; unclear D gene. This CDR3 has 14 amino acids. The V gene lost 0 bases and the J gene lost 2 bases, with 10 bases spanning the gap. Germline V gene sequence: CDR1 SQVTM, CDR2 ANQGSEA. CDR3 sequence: CSVEDREWNYGYTF. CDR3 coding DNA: TGCAGCGTTGAAGATCGGGAGTGGAACTATGGCTACACCTTC. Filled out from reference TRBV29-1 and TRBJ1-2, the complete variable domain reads SAVISQKPSRDICQRGTSLTIQCQVDSQVTMMFWYRQQPGQSLTLIATANQGSEATYESGFVIDKFPISRPNLTFSTLTVSNMSPEDSSIYLCSVEDREWNYGYTFGSGTRLTVV.

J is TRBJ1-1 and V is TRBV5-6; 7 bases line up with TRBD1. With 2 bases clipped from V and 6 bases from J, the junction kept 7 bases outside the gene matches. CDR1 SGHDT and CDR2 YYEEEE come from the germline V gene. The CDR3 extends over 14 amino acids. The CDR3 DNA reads TGTGCCAGCAGCTTTATAGACAGGGCCCCTGAAGCTTTCTTT. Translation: CASSFIDRAPEAFF.

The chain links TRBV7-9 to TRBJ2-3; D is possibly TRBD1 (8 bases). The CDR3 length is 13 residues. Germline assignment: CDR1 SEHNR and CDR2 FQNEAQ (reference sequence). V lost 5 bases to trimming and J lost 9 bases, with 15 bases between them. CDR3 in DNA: TGTGCCAGCAGCCAACTACAGGGGGGGACGCAGTATTTT. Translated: CASSQLQGGTQYF.

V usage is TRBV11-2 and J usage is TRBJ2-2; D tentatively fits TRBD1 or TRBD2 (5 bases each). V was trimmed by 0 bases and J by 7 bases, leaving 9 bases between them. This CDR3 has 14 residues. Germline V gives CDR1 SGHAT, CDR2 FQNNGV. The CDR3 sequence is CASSLDREFGELFF. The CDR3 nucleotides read TGTGCCAGCAGCTTAGACAGGGAGTTCGGGGAGCTGTTTTTT.

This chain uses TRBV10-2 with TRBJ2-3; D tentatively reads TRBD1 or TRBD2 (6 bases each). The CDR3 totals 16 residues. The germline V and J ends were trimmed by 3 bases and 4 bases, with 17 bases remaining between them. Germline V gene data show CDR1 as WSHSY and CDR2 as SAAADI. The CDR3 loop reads CASSDPGATGADTQYF. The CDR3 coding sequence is TGCGCCAGCAGTGACCCGGGGGCCACGGGCGCAGATACGCAGTATTTT.

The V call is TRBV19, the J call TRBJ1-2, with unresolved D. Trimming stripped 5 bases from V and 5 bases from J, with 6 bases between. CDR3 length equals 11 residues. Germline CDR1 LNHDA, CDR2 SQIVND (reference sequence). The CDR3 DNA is TGTGCCAGTAGTGCGACATATGGCTACACCTTC. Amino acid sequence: CASSATYGYTF.

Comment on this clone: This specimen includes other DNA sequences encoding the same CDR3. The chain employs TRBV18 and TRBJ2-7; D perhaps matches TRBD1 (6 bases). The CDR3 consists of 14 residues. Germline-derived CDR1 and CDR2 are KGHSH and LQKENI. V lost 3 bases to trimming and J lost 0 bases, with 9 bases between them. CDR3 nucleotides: TGTGCCAGCTCACCTACACAGGGCTCCTACGAGCAGTACTTC. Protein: CASSPTQGSYEQYF.

The CDR3 DNA is TGTGCCAGTAGTATACTAGCGGGAGCAATTCCAGAGACCCAGTACTTC. Translation: CASSILAGAIPETQYF. This chain joins TRBV19 and TRBJ2-5; 10 nucleotides line up with TRBD2. Trimming took 2 bases from V and 4 from J; bases not matched to a gene: 7. Germline V gene sequence: CDR1 LNHDA, CDR2 SQIVND (reference sequence). The CDR3 has 16 residues.

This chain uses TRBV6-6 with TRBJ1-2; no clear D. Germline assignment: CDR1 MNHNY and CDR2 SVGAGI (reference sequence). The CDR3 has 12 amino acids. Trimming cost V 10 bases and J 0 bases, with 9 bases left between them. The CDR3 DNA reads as TGTGCCACCTACACCTCTAACTATGGCTACACCTTC. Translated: CATYTSNYGYTF.

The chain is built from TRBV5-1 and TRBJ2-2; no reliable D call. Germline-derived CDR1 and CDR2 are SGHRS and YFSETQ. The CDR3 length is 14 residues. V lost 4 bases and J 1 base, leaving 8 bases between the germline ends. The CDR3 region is CASSRTQNTGELFF. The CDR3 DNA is TGCGCCAGCAGCAGGACCCAGAACACCGGGGAGCTGTTTTTT.

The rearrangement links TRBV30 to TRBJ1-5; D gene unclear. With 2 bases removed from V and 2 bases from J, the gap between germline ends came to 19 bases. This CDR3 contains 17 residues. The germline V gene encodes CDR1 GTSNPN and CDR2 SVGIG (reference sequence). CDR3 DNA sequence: TGTGCCTGGAGTCCTCGGAGACCCACAAGGGGCAATCAGCCCCAGCATTTT. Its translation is CAWSPRRPTRGNQPQHF.

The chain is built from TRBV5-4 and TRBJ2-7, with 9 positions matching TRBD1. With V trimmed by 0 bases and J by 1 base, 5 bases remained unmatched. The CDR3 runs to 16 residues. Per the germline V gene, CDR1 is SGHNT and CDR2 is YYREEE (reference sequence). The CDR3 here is CASSLGDRDFSYEQYF. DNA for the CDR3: TGTGCCAGCAGCTTGGGGGACAGGGATTTTTCCTACGAGCAGTACTTC. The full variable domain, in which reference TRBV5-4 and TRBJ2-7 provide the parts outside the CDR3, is ETGVTQSPTHLIKTRGQQVTLRCSSQSGHNTVSWYQQALGQGPQFIFQYYREEENGRGNFPPRFSGLQFPNYSSELNVNALELDDSALYLCASSLGDRDFSYEQYFGPGTRLTVT.

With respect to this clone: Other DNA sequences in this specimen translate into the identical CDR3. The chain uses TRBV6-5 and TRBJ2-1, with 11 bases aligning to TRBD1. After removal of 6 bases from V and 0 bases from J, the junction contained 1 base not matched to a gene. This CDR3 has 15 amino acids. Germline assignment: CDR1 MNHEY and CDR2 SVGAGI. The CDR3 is CASRGTGGSYNEQFF. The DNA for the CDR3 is TGTGCCAGCAGAGGGACAGGGGGCTCCTACAATGAGCAGTTCTTC.

The CDR3: CASSHGASSGSRHEQYF. The CDR3 DNA reads TGCGCCAGCAGCCACGGCGCCTCTAGCGGGAGTCGCCACGAGCAGTACTTC. The V and J genes are TRBV4-1 and TRBJ2-7; TRBD2 matches at 10 bases. Germline CDR1 MGHRA, CDR2 YSYEKL. After removal of 3 bases from V and 5 bases from J, the junction contained 13 bases not matched to a gene. The CDR3 length is 17 residues.

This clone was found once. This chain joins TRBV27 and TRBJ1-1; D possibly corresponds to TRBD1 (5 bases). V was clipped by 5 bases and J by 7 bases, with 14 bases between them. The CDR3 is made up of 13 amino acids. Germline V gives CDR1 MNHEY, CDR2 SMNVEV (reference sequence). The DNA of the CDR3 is TGTGCCAGCAGTAGCAGGGTGGGGGGTGAAGCTTTCTTT. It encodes CASSSRVGGEAFF.

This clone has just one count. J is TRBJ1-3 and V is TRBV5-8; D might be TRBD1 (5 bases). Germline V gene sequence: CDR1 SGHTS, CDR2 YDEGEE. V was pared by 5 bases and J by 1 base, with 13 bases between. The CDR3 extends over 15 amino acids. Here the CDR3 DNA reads TGTGCCAGCAGTTATGACAGAGCGTCTGGAAACACCATATATTTT. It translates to CASSYDRASGNTIYF.

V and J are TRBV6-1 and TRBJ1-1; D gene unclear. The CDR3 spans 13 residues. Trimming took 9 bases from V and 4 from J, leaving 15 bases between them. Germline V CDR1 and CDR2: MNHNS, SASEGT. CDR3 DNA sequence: TGTGCCAGTCAGAAGGCCGAGCCCACTGAAGCTTTCTTT. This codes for CASQKAEPTEAFF.